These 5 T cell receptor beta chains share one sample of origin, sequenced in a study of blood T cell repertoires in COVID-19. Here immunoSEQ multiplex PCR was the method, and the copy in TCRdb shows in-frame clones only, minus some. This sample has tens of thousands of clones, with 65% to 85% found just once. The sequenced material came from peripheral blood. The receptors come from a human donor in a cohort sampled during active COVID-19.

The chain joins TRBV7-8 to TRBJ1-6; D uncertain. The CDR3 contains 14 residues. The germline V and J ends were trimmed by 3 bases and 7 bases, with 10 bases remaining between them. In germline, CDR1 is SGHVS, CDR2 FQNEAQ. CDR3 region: CASSFYMTNSPLHF. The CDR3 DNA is TGTGCCAGCAGCTTCTACATGACAAATTCACCCCTCCACTTT.

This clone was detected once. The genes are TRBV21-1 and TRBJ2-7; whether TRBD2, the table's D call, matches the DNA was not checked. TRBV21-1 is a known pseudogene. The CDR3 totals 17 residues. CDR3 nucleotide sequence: TGTGCCAGCAGCAAAGGGAGGGGTCAGGGACGGAATAGCGAGCAGTACTTC. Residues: CASSKGRGQGRNSEQYF.

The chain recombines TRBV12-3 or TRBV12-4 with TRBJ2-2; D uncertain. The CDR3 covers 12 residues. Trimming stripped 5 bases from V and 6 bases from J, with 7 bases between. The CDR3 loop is CASSRTPGELFF. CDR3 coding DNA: TGTGCCAGCAGTCGAACTCCCGGGGAGCTGTTTTTT.

The CDR3: CASSFGRNSNQPQHF. For the CDR3, the DNA is TGTGCCAGTAGTTTTGGGCGTAATAGCAATCAGCCCCAGCATTTT. The J gene is TRBJ1-5, the V gene TRBV19; no clear D gene. The CDR3 has 15 residues. The V and J ends lost 5 bases and 0 bases respectively, with 11 bases between them. The V gene's germline CDR1 is LNHDA and CDR2 SQIVND (reference sequence).

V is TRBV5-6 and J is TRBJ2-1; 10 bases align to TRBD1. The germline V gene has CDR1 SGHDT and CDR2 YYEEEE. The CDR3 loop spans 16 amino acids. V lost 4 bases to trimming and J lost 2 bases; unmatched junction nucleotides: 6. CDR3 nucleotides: TGTGCCAGCAGCACCGACAGGGGGCGCGCCTACAATGAGCAGTTCTTC. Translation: CASSTDRGRAYNEQFF.